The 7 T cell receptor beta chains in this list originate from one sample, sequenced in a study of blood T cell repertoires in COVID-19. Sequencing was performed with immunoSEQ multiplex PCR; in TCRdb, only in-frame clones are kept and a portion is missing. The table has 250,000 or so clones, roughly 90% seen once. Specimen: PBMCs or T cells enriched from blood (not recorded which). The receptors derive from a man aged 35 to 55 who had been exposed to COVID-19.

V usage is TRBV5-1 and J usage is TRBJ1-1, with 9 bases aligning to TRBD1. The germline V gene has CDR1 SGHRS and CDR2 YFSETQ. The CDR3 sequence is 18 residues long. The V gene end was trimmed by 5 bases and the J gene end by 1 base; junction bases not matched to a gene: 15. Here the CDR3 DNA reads TGCGCCAGCAGAACCGGGACAGGGATTTCTGGCTCGAACACTGAAGCTTTCTTT. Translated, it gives CASRTGTGISGSNTEAFF. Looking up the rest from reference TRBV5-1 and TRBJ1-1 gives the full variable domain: KAGVTQTPRYLIKTRGQQVTLSCSPISGHRSVSWYQQTPGQGLQFLFEYFSETQRNKGNFPGRFSGRQFSNSRSEMNVSTLELGDSALYLCASRTGTGISGSNTEAFFGQGTRLTVV.

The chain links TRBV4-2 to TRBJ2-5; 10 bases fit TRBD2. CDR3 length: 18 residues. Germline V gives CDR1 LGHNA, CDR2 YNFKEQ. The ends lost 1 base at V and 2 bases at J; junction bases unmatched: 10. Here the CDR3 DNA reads TGTGCCAGCAGCCAAGTGCTAGCGGGAGTTGGAGTTCAAGAGACCCAGTACTTC. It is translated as CASSQVLAGVGVQETQYF.

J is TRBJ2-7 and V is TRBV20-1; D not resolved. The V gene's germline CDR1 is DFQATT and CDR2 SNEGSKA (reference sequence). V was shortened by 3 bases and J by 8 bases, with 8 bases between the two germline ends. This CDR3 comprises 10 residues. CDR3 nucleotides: TGCAGTGCTAGCAACACGCAGCAGTACTTC. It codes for CSASNTQQYF.

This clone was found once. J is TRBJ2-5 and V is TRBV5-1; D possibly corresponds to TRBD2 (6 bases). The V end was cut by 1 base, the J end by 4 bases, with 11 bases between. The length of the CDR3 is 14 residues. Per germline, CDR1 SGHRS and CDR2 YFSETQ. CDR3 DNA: TGCGCCAGCAGCTTGCAGGGAGGCGCAGAGACCCAGTACTTC. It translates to CASSLQGGAETQYF.

Written as DNA, the CDR3 is TGTGCCAGCAGCTCAACATCGGGCACTGAAGCTTTCTTT. It encodes CASSSTSGTEAFF. The chain combines TRBV9 with TRBJ1-1; D not certain. This CDR3 has 13 amino acids. V lost 4 bases and J 4 bases, leaving 11 bases between the germline ends. CDR1 is SGDLS and CDR2 is YYNGEE in the germline V gene.

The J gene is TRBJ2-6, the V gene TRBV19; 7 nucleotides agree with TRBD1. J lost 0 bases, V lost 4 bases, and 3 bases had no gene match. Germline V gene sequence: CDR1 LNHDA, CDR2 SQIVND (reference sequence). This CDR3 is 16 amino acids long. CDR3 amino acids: CASSTGTASGANVLTF. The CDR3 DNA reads TGTGCCAGTAGTACCGGGACAGCCTCTGGGGCCAACGTCCTGACTTTC. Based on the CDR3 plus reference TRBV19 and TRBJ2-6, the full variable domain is DGGITQSPKYLFRKEGQNVTLSCEQNLNHDAMYWYRQDPGQGLRLIYYSQIVNDFQKGDIAEGYSVSREKKESFPLTVTSAQKNPTAFYLCASSTGTASGANVLTFGAGSRLTVL.

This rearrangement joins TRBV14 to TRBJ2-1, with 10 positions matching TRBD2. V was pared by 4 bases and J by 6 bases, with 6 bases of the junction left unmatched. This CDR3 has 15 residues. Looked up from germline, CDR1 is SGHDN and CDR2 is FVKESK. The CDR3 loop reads CASSPASGSVNEQFF. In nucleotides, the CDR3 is TGTGCCAGCAGCCCCGCTAGCGGGAGCGTCAATGAGCAGTTCTTC.